What follows is one T cell receptor (beta chain) and its context. Its antigen remains unknown. The data were obtained in a study of shared clonotypes between healthy human individuals. Study summary: CD4 naive and memory got three plates each, CD8 naive two, CD8 memory one. The study's findings and limits: Among the subsets, naive ones generally showed larger estimated richness than memory ones. Clonotypes that were shared across four donors made up about 5.1% of naive CD4 clonotypes.

The CDR3 runs 15 residues. CDR1 and CDR2 (germline): SGHDT, YYEEEE. J lost 5 bases, V lost 6 bases, and 9 bases had no gene match. The authors ran the assay at deep level. This table comes from immunoSEQ multiplex PCR, and its TCRdb copy is limited to in-frame clones, with some not included. The sample consists of 170,000 or so clones, approximately 60% of them appearing once. The chain employs TRBV5-6 and TRBJ2-1; 9 bases fit TRBD2. Source material: memory CD4+ T cells sorted from blood. Subset in this sample: CD45RA-negative fraction. This clonotype originated in a man aged 25-40 years in good health. CDR3 region: CASNSGLADHNEQFF. The CDR3 nucleotides are TGTGCCAGCAACTCGGGACTAGCAGATCACAATGAGCAGTTCTTC.